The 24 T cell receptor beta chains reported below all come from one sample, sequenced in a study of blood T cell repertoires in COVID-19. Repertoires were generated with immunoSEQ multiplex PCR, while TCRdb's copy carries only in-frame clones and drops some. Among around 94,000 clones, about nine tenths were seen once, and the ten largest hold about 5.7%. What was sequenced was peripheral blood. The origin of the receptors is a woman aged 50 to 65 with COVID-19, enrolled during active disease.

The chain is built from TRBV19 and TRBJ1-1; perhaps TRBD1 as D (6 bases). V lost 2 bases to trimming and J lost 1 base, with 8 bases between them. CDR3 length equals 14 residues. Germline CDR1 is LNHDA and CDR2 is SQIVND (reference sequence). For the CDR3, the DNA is TGTGCCAGTAGTATACCGACAGGGAACACTGAAGCTTTCTTT. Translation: CASSIPTGNTEAFF.

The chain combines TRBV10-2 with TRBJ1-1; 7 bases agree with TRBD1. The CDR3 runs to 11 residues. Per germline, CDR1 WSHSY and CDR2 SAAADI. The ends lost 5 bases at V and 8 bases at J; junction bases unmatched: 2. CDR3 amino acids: CASSKGAEAFF. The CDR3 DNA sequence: TGCGCCAGCAGTAAGGGGGCCGAAGCTTTCTTT.

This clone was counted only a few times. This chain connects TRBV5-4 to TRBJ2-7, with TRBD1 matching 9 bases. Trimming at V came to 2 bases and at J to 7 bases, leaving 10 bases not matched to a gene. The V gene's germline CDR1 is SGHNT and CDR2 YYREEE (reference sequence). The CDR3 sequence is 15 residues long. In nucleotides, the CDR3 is TGTGCCAGCAGCTTTGGGACAGGGCTGGCGAGGGAGCAGTACTTC. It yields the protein CASSFGTGLAREQYF.

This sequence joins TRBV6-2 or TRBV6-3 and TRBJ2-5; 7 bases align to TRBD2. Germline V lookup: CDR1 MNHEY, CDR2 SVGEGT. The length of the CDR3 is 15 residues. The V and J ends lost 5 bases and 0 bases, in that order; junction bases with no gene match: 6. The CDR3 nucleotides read TGTGCCAGCAGTATCCGGGGGGTGTACCAAGAGACCCAGTACTTC. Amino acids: CASSIRGVYQETQYF.

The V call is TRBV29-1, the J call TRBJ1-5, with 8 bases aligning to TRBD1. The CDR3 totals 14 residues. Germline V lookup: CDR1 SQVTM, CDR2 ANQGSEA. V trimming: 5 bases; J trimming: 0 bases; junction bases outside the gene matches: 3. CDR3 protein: CSVRTGNSNQPQHF. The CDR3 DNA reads TGCAGCGTTAGGACAGGGAATAGCAATCAGCCCCAGCATTTT.

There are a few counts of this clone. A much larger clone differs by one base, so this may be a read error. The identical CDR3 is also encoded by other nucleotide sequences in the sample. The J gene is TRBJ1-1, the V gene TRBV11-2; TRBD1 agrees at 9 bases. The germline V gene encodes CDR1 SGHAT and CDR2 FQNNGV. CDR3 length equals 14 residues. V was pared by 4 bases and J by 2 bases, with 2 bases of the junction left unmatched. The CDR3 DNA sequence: TGTGCCAGCAGCTCGGGACAGGGTAACACTGAAGCTTTCTTT. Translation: CASSSGQGNTEAFF.

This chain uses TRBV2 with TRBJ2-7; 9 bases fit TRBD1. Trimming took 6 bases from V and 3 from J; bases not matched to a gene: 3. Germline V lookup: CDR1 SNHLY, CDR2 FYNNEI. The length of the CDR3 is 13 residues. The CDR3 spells CASSVDRGYEQYF. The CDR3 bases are TGTGCCAGCAGCGTGGACAGGGGCTACGAGCAGTACTTC.

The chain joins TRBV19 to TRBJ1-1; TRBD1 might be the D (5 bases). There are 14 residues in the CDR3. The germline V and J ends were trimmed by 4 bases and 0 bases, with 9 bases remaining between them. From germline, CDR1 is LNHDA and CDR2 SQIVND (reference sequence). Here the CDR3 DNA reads TGTGCCAGTAGTAACAGGCCCATGAACACTGAAGCTTTCTTT. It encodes CASSNRPMNTEAFF.

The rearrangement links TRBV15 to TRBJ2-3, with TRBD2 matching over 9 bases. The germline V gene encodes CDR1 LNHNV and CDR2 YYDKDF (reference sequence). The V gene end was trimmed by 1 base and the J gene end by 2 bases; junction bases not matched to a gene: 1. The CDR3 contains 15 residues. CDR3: CATSRGLADTDTQYF. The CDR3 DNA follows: TGTGCCACCAGCAGAGGACTAGCGGACACAGATACGCAGTATTTT.

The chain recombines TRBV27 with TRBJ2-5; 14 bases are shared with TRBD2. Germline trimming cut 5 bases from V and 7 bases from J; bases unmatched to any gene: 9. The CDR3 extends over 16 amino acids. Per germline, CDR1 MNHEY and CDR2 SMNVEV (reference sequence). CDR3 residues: CASSPSTSGGVRTQYF. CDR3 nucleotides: TGTGCCAGCAGTCCCTCGACTAGCGGGGGGGTGCGGACCCAGTACTTC.

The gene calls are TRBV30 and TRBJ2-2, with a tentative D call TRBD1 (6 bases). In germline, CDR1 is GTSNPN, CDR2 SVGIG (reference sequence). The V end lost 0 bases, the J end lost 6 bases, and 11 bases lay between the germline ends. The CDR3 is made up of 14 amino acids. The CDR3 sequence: CAWSVSGTSGELFF. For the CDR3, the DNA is TGTGCCTGGAGTGTATCCGGGACATCCGGGGAGCTGTTTTTT. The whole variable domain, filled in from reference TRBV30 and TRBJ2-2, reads SQTIHQWPATLVQPVGSPLSLECTVEGTSNPNLYWYRQAAGRGLQLLFYSVGIGQISSEVPQNLSASRPQDRQFILSSKKLLLSDSGFYLCAWSVSGTSGELFFGEGSRLTVL.

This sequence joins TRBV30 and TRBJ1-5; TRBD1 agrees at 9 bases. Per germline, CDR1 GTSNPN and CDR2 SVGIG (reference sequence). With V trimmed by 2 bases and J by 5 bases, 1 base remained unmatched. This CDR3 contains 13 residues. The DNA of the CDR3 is TGTGCCTGGAGTCGACAGGGGGATCAGCCCCAGCATTTT. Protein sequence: CAWSRQGDQPQHF.

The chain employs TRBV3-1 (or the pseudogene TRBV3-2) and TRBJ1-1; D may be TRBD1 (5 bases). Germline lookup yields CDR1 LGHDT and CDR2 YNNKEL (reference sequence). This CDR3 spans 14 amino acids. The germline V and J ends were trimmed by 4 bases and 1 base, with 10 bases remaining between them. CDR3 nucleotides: TGTGCCAGCAGCCCCAGTCAGGGGAACACTGAAGCTTTCTTT. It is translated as CASSPSQGNTEAFF.

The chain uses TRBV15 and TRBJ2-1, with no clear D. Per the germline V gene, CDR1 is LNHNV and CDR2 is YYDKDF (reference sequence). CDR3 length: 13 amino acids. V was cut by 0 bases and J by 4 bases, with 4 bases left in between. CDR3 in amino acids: CATSRDRYNEQFF. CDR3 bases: TGTGCCACCAGCAGAGATCGGTACAATGAGCAGTTCTTC.

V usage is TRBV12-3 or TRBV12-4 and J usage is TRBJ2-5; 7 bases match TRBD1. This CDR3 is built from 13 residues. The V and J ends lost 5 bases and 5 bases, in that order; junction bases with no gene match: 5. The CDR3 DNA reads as TGTGCCAGCAGTCCGACAGGGTTCGAGACCCAGTACTTC. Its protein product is CASSPTGFETQYF.

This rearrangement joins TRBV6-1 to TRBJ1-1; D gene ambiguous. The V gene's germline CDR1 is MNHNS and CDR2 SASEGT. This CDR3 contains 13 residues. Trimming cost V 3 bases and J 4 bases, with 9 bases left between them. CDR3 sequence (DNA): TGTGCCAGCAGTGAGGGCCCCGTCACTGAAGCTTTCTTT. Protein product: CASSEGPVTEAFF.

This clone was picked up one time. As DNA, the CDR3 is TGTGCCAGTAGTTCTACGGGTGGCGCAGATACGCAGTATTTT. Its protein product is CASSSTGGADTQYF. The chain joins TRBV19 to TRBJ2-3, with D unresolved. The V end lost 5 bases, the J end lost 4 bases, and 13 bases lay between the germline ends. The CDR3 length is 14 residues. CDR1 and CDR2 (germline): LNHDA, SQIVND (reference sequence).

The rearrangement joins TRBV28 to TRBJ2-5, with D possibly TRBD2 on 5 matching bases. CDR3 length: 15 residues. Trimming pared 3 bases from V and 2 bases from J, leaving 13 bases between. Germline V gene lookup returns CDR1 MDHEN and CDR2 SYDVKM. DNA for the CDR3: TGTGCCAGCAGTTTCCTGGGCCCGGGACAAGAGACCCAGTACTTC. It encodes CASSFLGPGQETQYF.

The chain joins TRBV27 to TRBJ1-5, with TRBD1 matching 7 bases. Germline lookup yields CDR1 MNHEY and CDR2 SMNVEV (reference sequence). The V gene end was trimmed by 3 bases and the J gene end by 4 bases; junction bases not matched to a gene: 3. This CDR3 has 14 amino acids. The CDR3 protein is CASSFLGQNQPQHF. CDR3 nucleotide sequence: TGTGCCAGCAGTTTTCTGGGACAGAATCAGCCCCAGCATTTT.

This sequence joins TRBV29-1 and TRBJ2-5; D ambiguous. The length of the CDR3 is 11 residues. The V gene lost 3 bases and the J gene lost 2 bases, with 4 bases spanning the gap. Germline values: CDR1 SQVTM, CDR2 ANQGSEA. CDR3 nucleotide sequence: TGCAGCGTTGAGAGTCAAGAGACCCAGTACTTC. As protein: CSVESQETQYF. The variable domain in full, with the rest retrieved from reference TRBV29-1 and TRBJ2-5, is SAVISQKPSRDICQRGTSLTIQCQVDSQVTMMFWYRQQPGQSLTLIATANQGSEATYESGFVIDKFPISRPNLTFSTLTVSNMSPEDSSIYLCSVESQETQYFGPGTRLLVL.

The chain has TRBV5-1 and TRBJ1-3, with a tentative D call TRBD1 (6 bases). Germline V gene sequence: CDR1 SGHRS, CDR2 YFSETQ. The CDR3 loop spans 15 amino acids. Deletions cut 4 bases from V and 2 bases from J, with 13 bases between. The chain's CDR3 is CASSIAGEPGNTIYF. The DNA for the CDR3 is TGCGCCAGCAGCATAGCAGGGGAACCTGGAAACACCATATATTTT.

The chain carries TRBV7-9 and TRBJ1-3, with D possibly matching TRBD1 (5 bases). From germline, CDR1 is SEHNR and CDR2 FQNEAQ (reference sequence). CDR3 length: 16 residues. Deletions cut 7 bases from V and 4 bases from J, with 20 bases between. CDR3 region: CASTHRLGRGGNTIYF. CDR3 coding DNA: TGTGCCAGCACCCACCGCCTGGGGCGAGGAGGAAACACCATATATTTT.

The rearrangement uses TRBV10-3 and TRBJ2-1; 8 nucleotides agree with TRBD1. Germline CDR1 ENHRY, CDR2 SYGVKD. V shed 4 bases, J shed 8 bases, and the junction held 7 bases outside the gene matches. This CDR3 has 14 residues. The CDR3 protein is CAISGTGQGDEQFF. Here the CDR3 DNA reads TGTGCCATCAGTGGGACAGGGCAGGGCGATGAGCAGTTCTTC.

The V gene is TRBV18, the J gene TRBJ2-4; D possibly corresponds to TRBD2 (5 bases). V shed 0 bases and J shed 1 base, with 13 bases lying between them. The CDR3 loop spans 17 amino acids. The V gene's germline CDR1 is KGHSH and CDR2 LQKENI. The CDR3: CASSPPSGWTAKNIQYF. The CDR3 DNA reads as TGTGCCAGCTCACCACCGTCGGGGTGGACGGCCAAAAACATTCAGTACTTC.